This T cell receptor (beta chain) is drawn from a study of PD-1 blockade in classical Hodgkin lymphoma. Overall study: The patients were dosed with nivolumab 3 mg/kg, infused intravenously every 2 weeks. Study findings and constraints: Lower baseline TCR diversity was reported for newly diagnosed patients than for healthy donors.

Every one of the patients relapsed after autologous stem cell transplantation (brentuximab vedotin exposure was variable). TCRdb's table, derived via immunoSEQ multiplex PCR, lists solely in-frame clones and lacks some. Of tens of thousands of clones in the sample, 85% to 95% were seen once. Comments on this clone: The antigen remains undetermined.

The sequence was collected from a human donor with classical Hodgkin lymphoma. Sequences were derived from peripheral blood mononuclear cells (PBMCs), sampled at baseline.

This CDR3 is CASLPLSSGANVLTF. CDR3 sequence (DNA): TGTGCCAGTTTGCCACTTTCCTCTGGGGCCAACGTCCTGACTTTC. The rearrangement links TRBV19 to TRBJ2-6, with unresolved D. The V and J ends lost 8 bases and 0 bases respectively, with 11 bases between them. Germline V gives CDR1 LNHDA, CDR2 SQIVND (reference sequence). CDR3 length equals 15 residues.